Presented here are 32 T cell receptor beta chains from one specimen sequenced in a study of blood T cell repertoires in COVID-19. Produced via immunoSEQ multiplex PCR; TCRdb's table is partial and in-frame only. The sample holds 150,000 or so clones, 70% to 85% seen once. Material: PBMCs or T cells enriched from blood (not recorded which). The source of these receptors is a man in his fifties who had recovered from COVID-19.

V gene TRBV7-8 combines with J gene TRBJ2-7; D not certain. Germline V CDR1 and CDR2: SGHVS, FQNEAQ. This CDR3 has 13 residues. V gave up 0 bases and J gave up 0 bases, with 3 bases separating them. As DNA, the CDR3 is TGTGCCAGCAGCTTAGCCAGCTCCTACGAGCAGTACTTC. Protein sequence: CASSLASSYEQYF.

This rearrangement joins TRBV7-9 to TRBJ1-4; a possible D gene is TRBD1 (6 bases). Trimming pared 6 bases from V and 3 bases from J, leaving 14 bases between. From germline, CDR1 is SEHNR and CDR2 FQNEAQ (reference sequence). This CDR3 is 15 amino acids long. The CDR3 spells CASRTPGAPNEKLFF. The CDR3 DNA reads as TGTGCCAGCAGAACCCCAGGGGCTCCTAATGAAAAACTGTTTTTT. The full variable domain, completed using reference TRBV7-9 and TRBJ1-4, is DTGVSQNPRHKITKRGQNVTFRCDPISEHNRLYWYRQTLGQGPEFLTYFQNEAQLEKSRLLSDRFSAERPKGSFSTLEIQRTEQGDSAMYLCASRTPGAPNEKLFFGSGTQLSVL.

The chain has TRBV7-2 and TRBJ1-1; 7 nucleotides match TRBD1. Trimming at V came to 5 bases and at J to 4 bases, leaving 7 bases not matched to a gene. The germline V gene has CDR1 SGHTA and CDR2 FQGNSA. The CDR3 has 14 amino acids. In DNA form, the CDR3 reads TGTGCCAGCAGCCCATGGACAGGCGGCACTGAAGCTTTCTTT. Translated: CASSPWTGGTEAFF.

The genes are TRBV4-3 and TRBJ2-1; possible D gene TRBD2, 6 bases. Germline CDR1 reads LGHNA; CDR2 reads YSLEER. The V gene lost 1 base and the J gene lost 6 bases, with 16 bases spanning the gap. The CDR3 sequence is 16 residues long. DNA for the CDR3: TGCGCCAGCAGCCAAGGCCAGGCCTTCGGGGGCAATGAGCAGTTCTTC. Protein sequence: CASSQGQAFGGNEQFF.

In DNA, the CDR3 is TGTGCCAGCAGTCGAGCTAGCGGCCAAGAGACCCAGTACTTC. Translating gives CASSRASGQETQYF. This chain links TRBV27 with TRBJ2-5, with 7 positions matching TRBD2. Germline V gene sequence: CDR1 MNHEY, CDR2 SMNVEV (reference sequence). V was clipped by 5 bases and J by 1 base; unmatched bases: 4. CDR3 size: 14 residues.

The V and J genes are TRBV7-8 and TRBJ1-1; tentative D call: TRBD1 (5 bases). The CDR3 runs to 16 residues. Germline CDR1 reads SGHVS; CDR2 reads FQNEAQ. Trimming removed 1 base from V and 0 bases from J, with 12 bases in between. Here the CDR3 reads CASSLVNGGLNTEAFF. DNA of the CDR3: TGTGCCAGCAGCTTAGTGAACGGGGGACTGAACACTGAAGCTTTCTTT.

The chain is built from TRBV7-3 and TRBJ2-2; perhaps TRBD2 as D (6 bases). Germline assignment: CDR1 SGHTA and CDR2 FQGTGA. V was clipped by 2 bases and J by 1 base, with 11 bases between them. The CDR3 extends over 16 amino acids. CDR3 region: CASSLVRGMNTGELFF. DNA of the CDR3: TGTGCCAGCAGCTTAGTTCGGGGGATGAACACCGGGGAGCTGTTTTTT.

This clone was detected once. The V and J genes are TRBV2 and TRBJ2-7; 8 bases align to TRBD2. Germline CDR1 is SNHLY and CDR2 is FYNNEI. This CDR3 spans 14 amino acids. J gave up 6 bases and V 5 bases, and 9 bases lay outside the gene matches. The CDR3 DNA reads as TGTGCCAGCAGTAAAGGACTAGCAGGGCTCGAGCAGTACTTC. Amino acids: CASSKGLAGLEQYF.

The J gene is TRBJ1-5, the V gene TRBV5-5, with 8 positions matching TRBD1. The length of the CDR3 is 16 residues. The V gene's germline CDR1 is SGHKS and CDR2 YYEKEE (reference sequence). V dropped 2 bases and J dropped 1; count of bases not matched to a gene: 5. DNA for the CDR3: TGTGCCAGCAGCTTCGGACAGGGAATCAGCAATCAGCCCCAGCATTTT. Its translation: CASSFGQGISNQPQHF.

A few counts support this clone. The chain employs TRBV7-9 and TRBJ1-2; D remains unclear. Germline-derived CDR1 and CDR2 are SEHNR and FQNEAQ (reference sequence). The CDR3 has 14 residues. The V and J ends lost 2 bases and 6 bases respectively, with 13 bases between them. As DNA, the CDR3 is TGTGCCAGCAGCTTAACGATGTCCGGGGATGGCTACACCTTC. This translates into CASSLTMSGDGYTF.

The chain has TRBV24-1 and TRBJ2-4; 7 bases are shared with TRBD1. With V trimmed by 4 bases and J by 3 bases, 8 bases remained unmatched. Germline CDR1 is KGHDR and CDR2 is SFDVKD. This CDR3 contains 16 residues. CDR3: CATSETTGRGKNIQYF. The CDR3 region has the DNA TGTGCCACCAGTGAAACGACAGGGAGAGGCAAAAACATTCAGTACTTC.

This chain's CDR3 is CASSSTGEAGNTIYF. CDR3 DNA sequence: TGTGCCAGCAGCTCTACAGGGGAAGCTGGAAACACCATATATTTT. V is TRBV28 and J is TRBJ1-3; 7 nucleotides match TRBD1. This CDR3 has 15 residues. V lost 6 bases and J lost 2; bases outside the gene matches: 7. CDR1 is MDHEN, CDR2 SYDVKM, per germline.

V gene TRBV5-4 combines with J gene TRBJ1-3; unclear D gene. This CDR3 comprises 15 residues. V gave up 0 bases and J gave up 0 bases, with 7 bases separating them. The germline V gene encodes CDR1 SGHNT and CDR2 YYREEE (reference sequence). The CDR3 here is CASSLDGISGNTIYF. The CDR3 region has the DNA TGTGCCAGCAGCTTGGACGGGATCTCTGGAAACACCATATATTTT.

The chain carries TRBV18 and TRBJ1-3; tentative D call: TRBD1 (6 bases). This CDR3 is built from 16 residues. V was pared by 0 bases and J by 0 bases, with 9 bases between. Germline V CDR1 and CDR2: KGHSH, LQKENI. The CDR3 here is CASSPPDRLSGNTIYF. The CDR3 nucleotides are TGTGCCAGCTCACCACCCGACAGGCTCTCTGGAAACACCATATATTTT.

This chain connects TRBV6-5 to TRBJ1-6; 9 bases agree with TRBD1. V dropped 2 bases and J dropped 7; count of bases not matched to a gene: 6. Germline CDR1 and CDR2: MNHEY and SVGAGI. The length of the CDR3 is 16 residues. CDR3 residues: CASSYGTGIRNSPLHF. The CDR3 nucleotides read TGTGCCAGCAGTTACGGGACAGGGATACGGAATTCACCCCTCCACTTT.

V is TRBV5-1 and J is TRBJ1-6; TRBD1 aligns across 7 bases. Germline values: CDR1 SGHRS, CDR2 YFSETQ. The CDR3 consists of 15 residues. V shed 2 bases and J 7 bases; nucleotides not matched to a gene: 6. CDR3 bases: TGCGCCAGCAGCTTCGGGACAGCCCGGAATTCACCCCTCCACTTT. Protein product: CASSFGTARNSPLHF. Full variable domain (rest looked up from reference TRBV5-1 and TRBJ1-6): KAGVTQTPRYLIKTRGQQVTLSCSPISGHRSVSWYQQTPGQGLQFLFEYFSETQRNKGNFPGRFSGRQFSNSRSEMNVSTLELGDSALYLCASSFGTARNSPLHFGNGTRLTVT.

V gene TRBV6-5 combines with J gene TRBJ1-6; D is possibly TRBD1 (5 bases). The CDR3 loop spans 14 amino acids. V was clipped by 5 bases and J by 7 bases, with 12 bases between them. CDR1 is MNHEY and CDR2 is SVGAGI in the germline V gene. In DNA form, the CDR3 reads TGTGCCAGCAGTCCAGGGAACAGGAATTCACCCCTCCACTTT. Its protein is CASSPGNRNSPLHF.

The chain joins TRBV11-1 to TRBJ2-3; maybe TRBD1 (6 bases). Trimming took off 5 bases at V and 6 bases at J, with 9 bases between the two ends. Germline CDR1 and CDR2: SGHAT and FQDESV (reference sequence). The CDR3 runs to 12 residues. DNA for the CDR3: TGTGCCAGCAGCCCCAGGGGTGATACGCAGTATTTT. Encoded protein: CASSPRGDTQYF.

The chain joins TRBV30 to TRBJ1-1; D perhaps matches TRBD1 (6 bases). CDR1 and CDR2 (germline): GTSNPN, SVGIG (reference sequence). This CDR3 contains 15 residues. Trimming stripped 3 bases from V and 11 bases from J, with 25 bases between. CDR3 protein: CAWRDYSDSPPAAFF. CDR3 in DNA: TGTGCCTGGAGGGATTACTCGGACAGTCCCCCGGCCGCTTTCTTT.

The rearrangement joins TRBV19 to TRBJ1-3, with D perhaps matching TRBD1 (5 bases). The length of the CDR3 is 16 residues. With 3 bases removed from V and 0 bases from J, the gap between germline ends came to 12 bases. Germline V gives CDR1 LNHDA, CDR2 SQIVND (reference sequence). DNA of the CDR3: TGTGCCAGTAGTATGTTACAGGCTTCCTCTGGAAACACCATATATTTT. This translates into CASSMLQASSGNTIYF. Supplemented by reference TRBV19 and TRBJ1-3, the full variable domain reads DGGITQSPKYLFRKEGQNVTLSCEQNLNHDAMYWYRQDPGQGLRLIYYSQIVNDFQKGDIAEGYSVSREKKESFPLTVTSAQKNPTAFYLCASSMLQASSGNTIYFGEGSWLTVV.

The chain combines TRBV18 with TRBJ2-3, with D perhaps matching TRBD2 (6 bases). The CDR3 sequence is 15 residues long. Looked up from germline, CDR1 is KGHSH and CDR2 is LQKENI. The V end was cut by 4 bases, the J end by 2 bases, with 13 bases between. CDR3 in amino acids: CASSLQEGNTDTQYF. DNA of the CDR3: TGTGCCAGCTCACTACAGGAGGGGAACACAGATACGCAGTATTTT.

Turning to this clone: In this CDR3 the conserved last residue, phenylalanine or tryptophan, is missing, so a read error is likely. No DNA is shown, since the ends of the CDR3 on it are uncertain; the CDR3 is the one TCRdb lists. The gene calls are TRBV28 and TRBJ1-2; TRBD1, the table's D call, lacks a check against the DNA. The CDR3 length is 12 residues, termini included. Per the germline V gene, CDR1 is MDHEN and CDR2 is SYDVKM. The CDR3 reads CASSNPTGPHLL.

The genes are TRBV6-5 and TRBJ1-1; 8 bases match TRBD1. V was pared by 4 bases and J by 5 bases, with 9 bases of the junction left unmatched. CDR3 length: 15 residues. CDR1 and CDR2 from the germline V gene are MNHEY and SVGAGI. In DNA form, the CDR3 reads TGTGCCAGCAGTTTGAAAACAGGGGGAGGGACTGAAGCTTTCTTT. Protein sequence: CASSLKTGGGTEAFF.

This clone has a count of ten or more. The V and J genes are TRBV3-1 (or the pseudogene TRBV3-2) and TRBJ1-5; perhaps TRBD1 as D (5 bases). Deletions cut 3 bases from V and 1 base from J, with 16 bases between. CDR1 and CDR2 from the germline V gene are LGHDT and YNNKEL (reference sequence). The length of the CDR3 is 17 residues. Written as DNA, the CDR3 is TGTGCCAGCAGCCAGAGGTACCAGGGAGGAAGCAATCAGCCCCAGCATTTT. Translation gives CASSQRYQGGSNQPQHF.

The table lists this clone with a count of one. The V gene is TRBV2, the J gene TRBJ1-5; TRBD1 is a possible D gene (6 bases). Germline loops: CDR1 SNHLY, CDR2 FYNNEI. Trimming left V 5 bases short and J 4 bases short, with 9 bases between. CDR3 length: 13 amino acids. The CDR3 here is CASSQGSNQPQHF. The DNA for the CDR3 is TGTGCCAGCAGTCAGGGGAGTAATCAGCCCCAGCATTTT.

Concerning this clone itself: At one end the junction does not follow the germline gene, possibly because of a read error. The chain couples TRBV6-2 or TRBV6-3 to TRBJ1-2, with 8 bases matching TRBD1. This CDR3 comprises 15 residues. Germline assignment: CDR1 MNHEY and CDR2 SVGEGT. The CDR3 bases are TGTGCCAGCAGATACTTGGACAGGGAGACCTATGGCTACACCTTC. This codes for CASRYLDRETYGYTF.

The chain uses TRBV6-6 and TRBJ2-7; D remains unclear. The V and J ends lost 8 bases and 3 bases respectively, with 8 bases between them. This CDR3 is built from 11 residues. The germline V gene encodes CDR1 MNHNY and CDR2 SVGAGI (reference sequence). CDR3 region: CASRAYYEQYF. Written as DNA, the CDR3 is TGTGCCAGCCGAGCGTACTACGAGCAGTACTTC.

This rearrangement joins TRBV19 to TRBJ1-1; TRBD1 might be the D (6 bases). The CDR3 is 10 amino acids. The ends were cut back, 5 bases at V and 10 bases at J, with 8 bases in the middle. Germline V gene sequence: CDR1 LNHDA, CDR2 SQIVND (reference sequence). The CDR3 DNA reads TGTGCCAGTAGTGCGACAGGAGCTTTCTTT. Translation: CASSATGAFF.

V and J are TRBV4-2 and TRBJ1-4, with D perhaps TRBD1 (6 bases). The CDR3 covers 15 residues. V was cut by 3 bases and J by 4 bases, with 12 bases left in between. Germline assignment: CDR1 LGHNA and CDR2 YNFKEQ. The CDR3 region has the DNA TGTGCCAGCAGCCAGGAACAGGGAAGTAATGAAAAACTGTTTTTT. Its protein is CASSQEQGSNEKLFF.

The chain joins TRBV6-2 or TRBV6-3 to TRBJ1-1; 9 bases match TRBD1. Germline V CDR1 and CDR2: MNHEY, SVGEGT. The CDR3 runs to 14 residues. With 4 bases clipped from V and 5 bases from J, the junction kept 5 bases outside the gene matches. For the CDR3, the DNA is TGTGCCAGCAGTTTCACAGGGGGCGTGACTGAAGCTTTCTTT. Translating it yields CASSFTGGVTEAFF.

The V and J genes are TRBV19 and TRBJ1-2; D gene ambiguous. Trimming removed 3 bases at V and 2 bases at J, with 10 bases between. The CDR3 length is 14 residues. Germline V CDR1 and CDR2: LNHDA, SQIVND (reference sequence). The CDR3 bases are TGTGCCAGTAGTATCCCGAACACGAACTATGGCTACACCTTC. This sequence encodes CASSIPNTNYGYTF. Looking up the rest from reference TRBV19 and TRBJ1-2 gives the full variable domain: DGGITQSPKYLFRKEGQNVTLSCEQNLNHDAMYWYRQDPGQGLRLIYYSQIVNDFQKGDIAEGYSVSREKKESFPLTVTSAQKNPTAFYLCASSIPNTNYGYTFGSGTRLTVV.

This sequence joins TRBV19 and TRBJ1-5, with 7 bases aligning to TRBD1. The germline V gene has CDR1 LNHDA and CDR2 SQIVND (reference sequence). CDR3 length: 14 amino acids. The J segment lost 3 bases and the V segment lost 5 bases, leaving 4 bases of the junction unmatched. Here the CDR3 reads CASSPGQINQPQHF. The CDR3 DNA follows: TGTGCCAGTAGTCCGGGACAGATCAATCAGCCCCAGCATTTT.